The 2 T cell receptor beta chains in this list originate from one sample, sequenced in a study of OX40 agonist ivuxolimab in advanced cancers. Produced via immunoSEQ multiplex PCR; TCRdb's table is partial and in-frame only. Among about 73,000 clones listed, around 89% were seen once. The source material was CD4+ or CD8+ T cells sorted from blood, sampled in a trial of the OX40 agonist ivuxolimab. The origin of the receptors is an adult with an advanced solid tumor such as melanoma, head and neck, liver or kidney cancer.

The chain couples TRBV9 to TRBJ2-7; 9 nucleotides agree with TRBD1. Trimming removed 4 bases from V and 5 bases from J; junction bases left unmatched: 10. The CDR3 covers 15 residues. Germline V CDR1 and CDR2: SGDLS, YYNGEE. CDR3 amino acids: CASSTEGQGRHEQYF. CDR3 nucleotide sequence: TGTGCCAGCAGCACCGAGGGACAGGGAAGGCACGAGCAGTACTTC.

V usage is TRBV27 and J usage is TRBJ2-1; 7 bases map to TRBD1. The trim removed 6 bases at V and 8 bases at J, leaving 4 bases unmatched. CDR3 length: 12 residues. Germline assignment: CDR1 MNHEY and CDR2 SMNVEV (reference sequence). CDR3: CASRTGNYEQFF. For the CDR3, the DNA is TGTGCCAGCAGGACAGGGAACTATGAGCAGTTCTTC.